The 5 T cell receptor beta chains below were found in one sample sequenced in a study of T cell responses to AZD1222 COVID-19 vaccine (dated by TCRdb to the early 2020s). The intended sense of this specimen's time point label: about 28 days (+/-7) after the second vaccine dose. Receptor amplification or capture employed the immunoSEQ multiplex PCR assay. The table was pulled from immuneACCESS by TCRdb, which kept in-frame rearrangements only. Such tables lose some clones; where checked, under half of the loss comes from unresolved V genes, and the rest has no known cause. This sample holds approximately 150,000 clones; approximately 87% were observed only once. Approximately 1.8% of the sample is held by the ten biggest clonotypes. Specimen: peripheral blood, collected 28 days after the second AZD1222 dose. These receptors came from an adult who received the AZD1222 COVID-19 vaccine.

The chain employs TRBV29-1 and TRBJ2-3; tentative D call: TRBD1 (6 bases). CDR1 is SQVTM and CDR2 is ANQGSEA in the germline V gene. The CDR3 consists of 12 residues. V dropped 0 bases and J dropped 7 bases, with 8 bases sitting between them. The CDR3 nucleotides read TGCAGCGTTGAAGAGGGGGCAAATACGCAGTATTTT. As protein: CSVEEGANTQYF.

CDR3 amino acids: CASSYSGFLYEQYF. The CDR3 bases are TGTGCCAGCAGTTACTCGGGTTTCCTCTACGAGCAGTACTTC. The chain employs TRBV6-5 and TRBJ2-7; no firm D call. Germline V lookup: CDR1 MNHEY, CDR2 SVGAGI. The ends were cut back, 0 bases at V and 3 bases at J, with 9 bases in the middle. The CDR3 covers 14 residues.

The rearrangement links TRBV28 to TRBJ1-1; tentatively, D is TRBD1 (6 bases). Germline CDR1 MDHEN, CDR2 SYDVKM. V dropped 6 bases and J dropped 1 base, with 15 bases sitting between them. CDR3 length: 15 residues. The CDR3 DNA reads TGTGCCAGCAGCTTTCAGGGGATCCGGAACACTGAAGCTTTCTTT. This gives the protein CASSFQGIRNTEAFF.

J is TRBJ1-2 and V is TRBV14; D is possibly TRBD1 (6 bases). Trimming stripped 4 bases from V and 4 bases from J, with 13 bases between. CDR3 size: 14 residues. Looked up from germline, CDR1 is SGHDN and CDR2 is FVKESK. CDR3 amino acids: CASSPDRLGYGYTF. The CDR3 nucleotides are TGTGCCAGCAGCCCCGACAGGTTGGGCTATGGCTACACCTTC.

The V call is TRBV6-5, the J call TRBJ2-7; TRBD2 matches 9 bases. The V segment lost 2 bases and the J segment 1 base; nucleotides outside the gene matches: 3. CDR1 MNHEY and CDR2 SVGAGI come from the germline V gene. This CDR3 spans 15 amino acids. The DNA for the CDR3 is TGTGCCAGCAGTTACAGGACTAGCGAATCCTACGAGCAGTACTTC. Translated: CASSYRTSESYEQYF.